The sequence of this T cell receptor beta chain was determined in a study of OX40 agonist ivuxolimab in advanced cancers. Turning to the overall study: Ivuxolimab was a fully human IgG2 agonistic monoclonal antibody targeting the costimulatory receptor OX40 (CD134). Peripheral TCRbeta sequencing aimed to test whether ivuxolimab altered TCR sequence diversity and caused clonal T-cell expansion. Of the 50 or so patients in dose escalation, some 20 had hepatocellular carcinoma, roughly 15 had melanoma, 9 had renal cell carcinoma and 9 had head and neck cancer. Prior anti-PD-1, anti-PD-L1 or anti-CTLA-4 therapy was permitted, and checkpoint inhibitors had been received by less than 45% of dose-escalation patients. Intravenous ivuxolimab was administered to patients every 2 weeks at six dose levels: 0.01, 0.1, 0.3, 1.5, 3 and 10 mg/kg. The paper reports the monotherapy dose-escalation portion (N ≈ 50 patients) of the phase I ivuxolimab trial. Partial responses were achieved by three dose-escalation patients, of whom one had hepatocellular carcinoma and two had cutaneous melanoma. The dose-escalation cohort was roughly 80% male with a mean age of approximately 60 years, ranging from roughly 20 to 80. What the study reported, not specific to this receptor: Low levels of normalized T-cell clonal expansion were also seen in some patients who did not respond. After ivuxolimab, more expanded clones were found on average in CD8+ T cells than in CD4+ T cells. Antigen specificity was not determined for the clonally expanded peripheral T cells. At doses from 0.1 to 3.0 mg/kg, clonal expansion was seen in both CD4+ and CD8+ blood T cells between baseline and week 6. Partial responders in the 0.1-3.0 mg/kg groups had among the lowest normalized peripheral clonal expansion, especially among CD8+ T cells.

To sequence the TCRbeta CDR3 region, genomic DNA was isolated from the sorted cells. The immunoSEQ Assay was used to sequence the TCRbeta CDR3 regions. TCRdb retrieved this table from immuneACCESS and kept in-frame rearrangements only. Not all clones are present; in checked studies, unresolved V genes account for under half, and no reason is known for the remainder. For this sample the table gives tens of thousands of clones, of which about 90% were detected only once. The ten most abundant clones make up 7.4% of the sample. Via the germline V gene, CDR1 is SGDLS and CDR2 YYNGEE. V ends up 3 bases short and J 10 bases short, with an unmatched junction base count of 10. The cysteine opens and the phenylalanine closes a CDR3 of 15 amino acids. Solely the CDR3 DNA is kept, with 45 bases framed from the first base. Concerning this clone: Its antigen is unknown. Nothing much larger sits one base from this clone, and base qualities are not available.

Patients with a history of autoimmune disease or receiving systemic immunosuppression were excluded from the trial. Peripheral blood for TCR sequencing was drawn from every dose cohort at baseline, at cycle 4 day 1 and at cycle 7 day 1. Samples came from an open-label, multicenter, first-in-human phase I dose-escalation trial of ivuxolimab. Adults with locally advanced or metastatic melanoma, renal cell carcinoma, hepatocellular carcinoma or head and neck squamous cell carcinoma were enrolled in the trial. CD4+ and CD8+ T cells were sorted separately from peripheral blood before TCR sequencing. This clonotype was sampled from an adult with an advanced solid tumor such as melanoma, head and neck, liver or kidney cancer. The specimen was CD4+ or CD8+ T cells sorted from blood, collected in a trial of the OX40 agonist ivuxolimab. The chain joins TRBV9 to TRBJ1-4; a stretch of 9 junction bases matches TRBD1. CDR3 region: CASSAAQGALGKLFF. The nucleotide sequence reads as follows: TGTGCCAGCAGCGCGGCACAGGGGGCTCTGGGAAAACTGTTTTTT.